Below, 6 T cell receptor beta chains from the same sample are listed, as sequenced in a study of graft-versus-host responses after intestinal transplantation. Assay: immunoSEQ multiplex PCR; the TCRdb copy retains only in-frame clones and omits some. The data show fewer than 110,000 clones, over 85% seen once. Which antigens these TCRs recognize remains unknown. The material was unstimulated CD8+ T cells sorted from spleen or lymph node cells, obtained before intestinal transplant. The receptors originated from a human donor who received an intestinal transplant.

This clone has just one count. DNA for the CDR3: TGTGCCAGCACCTTGGGGTTCGGGGTTGGAAGGTCCTACAATGAGCAGTTCTTC. Protein product: CASTLGFGVGRSYNEQFF. The rearrangement uses TRBV11-2 and TRBJ2-1; a weak D match, TRBD2 (5 bases). The CDR3 is 18 amino acids. V was trimmed by 7 bases and J by 1 base, leaving 23 bases between them. Germline CDR1 SGHAT, CDR2 FQNNGV.

This clone has a handful of counts. The gene calls are TRBV7-9 and TRBJ1-2; possibly TRBD1 for D (5 bases). The V and J ends lost 5 bases and 6 bases respectively, with 22 bases between them. Germline CDR1 SEHNR, CDR2 FQNEAQ (reference sequence). This CDR3 spans 16 amino acids. The CDR3 is CASSSSGQGNWNGYTF. CDR3 nucleotide sequence: TGTGCCAGCAGCAGTTCCGGGCAGGGAAACTGGAATGGCTACACCTTC.

The V and J genes are TRBV27 and TRBJ1-1, with TRBD1 identical over 12 bases. The length of the CDR3 is 15 residues. CDR1 is MNHEY and CDR2 is SMNVEV in the germline V gene (reference sequence). V lost 4 bases, J lost 3 bases, and 3 bases stayed unmatched. The CDR3 here is CASSSGQGADTEAFF. The CDR3 DNA reads as TGTGCCAGCAGTTCGGGACAGGGGGCGGACACTGAAGCTTTCTTT.

This clone was seen once. The rearrangement links TRBV7-9 to TRBJ2-7, with TRBD2 identical over 8 bases. This CDR3 comprises 14 residues. CDR1 is SEHNR, CDR2 FQNEAQ, per germline (reference sequence). The V gene end was trimmed by 8 bases and the J gene end by 2 bases; junction bases not matched to a gene: 8. The CDR3: CASAGGGSPYEQYF. In DNA, the CDR3 is TGTGCCAGCGCCGGCGGGGGGTCCCCCTACGAGCAGTACTTC.

The V and J genes are TRBV4-1 and TRBJ1-6; D gene ambiguous. Trimming left V 1 base short and J 0 bases short, with 10 bases between. The CDR3 consists of 17 residues. The V gene's germline CDR1 is MGHRA and CDR2 YSYEKL. DNA of the CDR3: TGCGCCAGCAGCCAAGTCAGCCAGAGCTCCTATAATTCACCCCTCCACTTT. Its translation: CASSQVSQSSYNSPLHF.

V usage is TRBV11-2 and J usage is TRBJ1-1; a possible D gene is TRBD1 (5 bases). The CDR3 runs to 17 residues. Trimming pared 4 bases from V and 2 bases from J, leaving 20 bases between. The germline CDR1 and CDR2 sequences are SGHAT and FQNNGV. Here the CDR3 reads CASSSLGMTVFNTEAFF. Here the CDR3 DNA reads TGTGCCAGCAGCTCTCTCGGGATGACAGTTTTCAACACTGAAGCTTTCTTT. The variable domain in full, completed from reference TRBV11-2 and TRBJ1-1, reads EAGVAQSPRYKIIEKRQSVAFWCNPISGHATLYWYQQILGQGPKLLIQFQNNGVVDDSQLPKDRFSAERLKGVDSTLKIQPAKLEDSAVYLCASSSLGMTVFNTEAFFGQGTRLTVV.